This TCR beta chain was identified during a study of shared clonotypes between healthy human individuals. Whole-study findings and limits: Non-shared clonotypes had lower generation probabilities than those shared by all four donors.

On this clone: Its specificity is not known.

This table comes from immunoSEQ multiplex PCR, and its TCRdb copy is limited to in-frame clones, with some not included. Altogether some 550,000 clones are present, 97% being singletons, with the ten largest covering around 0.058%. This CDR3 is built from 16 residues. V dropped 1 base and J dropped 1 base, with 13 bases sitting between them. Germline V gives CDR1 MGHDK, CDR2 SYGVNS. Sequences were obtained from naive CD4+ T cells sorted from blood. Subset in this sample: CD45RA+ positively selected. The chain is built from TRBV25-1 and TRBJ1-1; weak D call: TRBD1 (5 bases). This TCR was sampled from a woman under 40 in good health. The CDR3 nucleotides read TGTGCCAGCAGTGAATTCGCGGGGACGAAGAACACTGAAGCTTTCTTT. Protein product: CASSEFAGTKNTEAFF.